This TCR beta chain was sequenced during a study of T cells after yellow fever vaccination. About the study: Four memory subsets, EM, EMRA, CM and Tscm, were sorted by CD3, CD45RA, CCR7, CD95. Study-wide results and limits: Abundant bulk-derived clonotypes could contaminate FACS-sorted repertoires. Boosting was followed by the reappearance of most primary-vaccination clones (96% CD4, 85% to 90% CD8).

This clonotype was counted at least ten times. A universal primer site and UMIs were added as TCR cDNA was made by 5'RACE template switching. TCRdb independently ran MiXCR on the 5' RACE reads; one entry per CDR3 protein. Of about 27,000 distinct CDR3 sequences detected, roughly 4.7% appear once; the ten largest clones hold around 40%. Germline CDR1 and CDR2: WSHSY and SAAADI. V was cut by 5 bases and J by 7 bases, with 11 bases left in between. The CDR3 is 13 amino acids. This receptor was identified in a man aged 18-30 years who received the YFV17D yellow fever vaccine. This chain uses TRBV10-2 with TRBJ2-2, with D possibly TRBD2 on 5 matching bases. Material: PBMCs, either bulk or a sorted T-cell subset (CD4+, CD8+, memory, or dextramer-sorted; not recorded which), obtained on the day of the yellow fever booster vaccination. The CDR3, as DNA: TGCGCCAGCAGTCGGCGGGCCGACGGGGAGCTGTTTTTT. It translates to CASSRRADGELFF.